This passage covers 19 T cell receptor beta chains from one sample sequenced in a study of T cells in Graves' hyperthyroidism and ophthalmopathy. The CDR3 regions of TCR beta were amplified from RNA transcripts. HTBI primers were the set used in a first-round RT-PCR of the TCR CDR3. TCRdb analysed the multiplex PCR reads with MiXCR anew, one entry per CDR3 protein. The sample has 600,000 or so distinct CDR3 sequences, 15% to 20% seen once. Specimen: blood. These receptors all stem from a woman aged 25 to 39 with Graves' hyperthyroidism.

This clonotype was counted between two and nine times. Relative to the germline gene, one junction end is altered; a read error may explain this. The chain is built from TRBV20-1 and TRBJ2-1; D not certain. CDR3 length: 12 amino acids. Germline assignment: CDR1 DFQATT and CDR2 SNEGSKA (reference sequence). CDR3 region: CSAPDSHNEQFF. CDR3 nucleotides: TGCAGTGCACCCGACTCCCACAATGAGCAGTTCTTC.

This clonotype was counted once. This chain links TRBV7-2 with TRBJ1-1; 10 bases match TRBD1. The CDR3 is 14 residues long. Germline CDR1 and CDR2: SGHTA and FQGNSA. V shed 3 bases and J 7 bases; nucleotides not matched to a gene: 5. The DNA for the CDR3 is TGTGCCAGCAGCTTCGGGACAGGGGTGGGTGAAGCTTTCTTT. Translated: CASSFGTGVGEAFF.

Note on this clonotype: This sequence may be a read error, since a much larger clone differs from it by one base. This chain uses TRBV9 with TRBJ2-7; D uncertain. The germline gives CDR1 SGDLS, CDR2 YYNGEE. The CDR3 is 15 residues long. This CDR3 is CVSSPRSVSTYEQYF. In DNA form, the CDR3 reads TGTGTCAGCAGCCCCCGCAGCGTAAGTACCTACGAGCAGTACTTC.

This clonotype was seen many times. The chain is built from TRBV11-3 and TRBJ2-1, with D unclear. The CDR3 covers 15 residues. Per germline, CDR1 SGHNT and CDR2 YENEEA. V lost 5 bases and J 2 bases, leaving 13 bases between the germline ends. CDR3 nucleotides: TGTGCCAGCAGCCCCGCGAGTACGCCCTACAATGAGCAGTTCTTC. Translation: CASSPASTPYNEQFF.

Notes on this clonotype: The junction and the germline gene differ at one end; a read error may be behind it. The chain employs TRBV18 and TRBJ1-2, with 9 bases matching TRBD1. Germline lookup yields CDR1 KGHSH and CDR2 LQKENI. The CDR3 sequence is 15 residues long. The DNA for the CDR3 is TGTGCCAGCTCATCACCCGGACAGGGGAGATATGGCTACACCTTC. Encoded protein: CASSSPGQGRYGYTF.

Only a few counts were recorded for this clonotype. CDR3 sequence reads: CASSGTGTGGAGELFF. CDR3 nucleotides: TGCGCCAGCAGCGGTACCGGGACAGGGGGTGCCGGGGAGCTGTTTTTT. The chain is built from TRBV5-1 and TRBJ2-2; TRBD1 matches 11 bases. Germline assignment: CDR1 SGHRS and CDR2 YFSETQ. J was trimmed by 6 bases and V by 4 bases; bases with no gene match: 8. This CDR3 has 16 amino acids.

The chain is built from TRBV12-3 or TRBV12-4 and TRBJ2-2, with TRBD2 matching over 12 bases. The CDR3 is 14 residues long. The V gene end was trimmed by 8 bases and the J gene end by 6 bases; junction bases not matched to a gene: 4. The CDR3 nucleotides are TGTGCCAGCGGTACTAGCGGGAGGTCCGGGGAGCTGTTTTTT. It yields the protein CASGTSGRSGELFF.

J is TRBJ2-1 and V is TRBV7-3, with D possibly TRBD1 on 5 matching bases. Germline V CDR1 and CDR2: SGHTA, FQGTGA. This CDR3 has 14 residues. V lost 5 bases and J lost 10, with 18 bases in between. The CDR3 DNA follows: TGTGCCAGCAGCCCGCTAGGGGTAGCCGGGGAGCAGTTCTTC. Residues: CASSPLGVAGEQFF.

About this clonotype: A much larger clone sits a single nucleotide away, making a read error possible. The gene calls are TRBV30 and TRBJ2-2, with TRBD1 matching over 10 bases. The CDR3 covers 14 residues. Germline V gene lookup returns CDR1 GTSNPN and CDR2 SVGIG (reference sequence). Trimming cost V 8 bases and J 3 bases; bases outside gene matches: 6. The CDR3, as DNA: TGTGCCCGGGGAGGACAGGGGGACACCGGGGAGCTGTTTTTT. This encodes CARGGQGDTGELFF.

The gene calls are TRBV7-2 and TRBJ2-5; the match to TRBD1 covers 8 bases. CDR1 and CDR2 from the germline V gene are SGHTA and FQGNSA. V lost 6 bases, J lost 4 bases, and 10 bases stayed unmatched. The CDR3 contains 15 residues. The CDR3 nucleotides are TGTGCCAGCAGTCCAAACAGGGGGTCTGGAGAGACCCAGTACTTC. This codes for CASSPNRGSGETQYF.

Ten or more counts support this clonotype. The rearrangement links TRBV11-2 to TRBJ1-5; D gene uncertain. Germline V CDR1 and CDR2: SGHAT, FQNNGV. V gave up 1 base and J gave up 1 base, with 8 bases separating them. This CDR3 spans 15 amino acids. The CDR3 spells CASSLGASSNQPQHF. In DNA, the CDR3 is TGTGCCAGCAGCTTAGGGGCCTCCAGCAATCAGCCCCAGCATTTT.

This chain uses TRBV27 with TRBJ2-3, with TRBD2 identical over 7 bases. Germline-derived CDR1 and CDR2 are MNHEY and SMNVEV (reference sequence). This CDR3 is built from 18 residues. V dropped 4 bases and J dropped 4; count of bases not matched to a gene: 17. CDR3 region: CASSWMGGRFIEADTQYF. CDR3 DNA: TGTGCCAGCAGTTGGATGGGCGGGAGATTTATAGAAGCAGATACGCAGTATTTT.

Concerning this clonotype: The conserved phenylalanine or tryptophan is not found at the CDR3 terminus, so this likely reflects a read error. The DNA is left out, because the CDR3 cannot be placed on it with certainty; the CDR3 is given as TCRdb lists it. The rearrangement uses TRBV4-1 and TRBJ2-7. Germline-derived CDR1 and CDR2 are MGHRA and YSYEKL. The CDR3 is made up of 14 amino acids, end residues included. The CDR3: CASSQADSSYEEYL.

This clonotype was seen many times. The genes are TRBV11-2 and TRBJ2-7; TRBD1 matches 9 bases. Germline V gene data show CDR1 as SGHAT and CDR2 as FQNNGV. The CDR3 has 15 residues. V lost 5 bases and J lost 2; bases outside the gene matches: 7. CDR3 sequence reads: CASSHPGQGAYEQYF. As DNA, the CDR3 is TGTGCCAGCAGCCATCCGGGACAGGGCGCCTACGAGCAGTACTTC.

In this sample, this clonotype turned up many times. The V and J genes are TRBV29-1 and TRBJ2-1; 11 bases line up with TRBD2. Germline values: CDR1 SQVTM, CDR2 ANQGSEA. This CDR3 comprises 20 residues. Trimming cost V 0 bases and J 3 bases; bases outside gene matches: 16. CDR3 DNA sequence: TGCAGCGTTGAAGATCAAGGGCTAGCGGGAGGATGGATGGTCTACAATGAGCAGTTCTTC. As protein: CSVEDQGLAGGWMVYNEQFF.

V usage is TRBV2 and J usage is TRBJ2-1, with TRBD2 identical over 12 bases. The CDR3 runs to 16 residues. Germline V gene data show CDR1 as SNHLY and CDR2 as FYNNEI. Trimming cost V 5 bases and J 2 bases; bases outside gene matches: 4. The CDR3, as DNA: TGTGCCAGCAGTTTAACTAGCGGGAGGCCCTACAATGAGCAGTTCTTC. Translating it yields CASSLTSGRPYNEQFF.

The gene calls are TRBV7-6 and TRBJ1-6, with D hard to call. V gave up 9 bases and J gave up 0 bases, with 15 bases separating them. The length of the CDR3 is 16 residues. Looked up from germline, CDR1 is SGHVS and CDR2 is FNYEAQ. The DNA of the CDR3 is TGTGCCAGTTCCCAAGCAAGCAGCTCCTATAATTCACCCCTCCACTTT. This codes for CASSQASSSYNSPLHF. The entire variable domain, with the rest obtained from reference TRBV7-6 and TRBJ1-6, is as follows: GAGVSQSPRYKVTKRGQDVALRCDPISGHVSLYWYRQALGQGPEFLTYFNYEAQQDKSGLPNDRFSAERPEGSISTLTIQRTEQRDSAMYRCASSQASSSYNSPLHFGNGTRLTVT.

The sample holds many counts of this clonotype. The chain combines TRBV12-3 or TRBV12-4 with TRBJ2-5; D might be TRBD1 (5 bases). The CDR3 loop spans 14 amino acids. Deletions cut 3 bases from V and 3 bases from J, with 11 bases between. In DNA form, the CDR3 reads TGTGCCAGCAGTTTCGACAGTTCGAAAGAGACCCAGTACTTC. Translation gives CASSFDSSKETQYF.

In this sample, this clonotype turned up many times. This chain links TRBV6-1 with TRBJ2-5; TRBD1 agrees at 9 bases. CDR3 length: 16 residues. The V gene end was trimmed by 4 bases and the J gene end by 1 base; junction bases not matched to a gene: 7. Germline V gene sequence: CDR1 MNHNS, CDR2 SASEGT. The CDR3 reads CASSGTGATLQETQYF. DNA for the CDR3: TGTGCCAGCAGTGGGACAGGGGCGACCCTCCAAGAGACCCAGTACTTC.